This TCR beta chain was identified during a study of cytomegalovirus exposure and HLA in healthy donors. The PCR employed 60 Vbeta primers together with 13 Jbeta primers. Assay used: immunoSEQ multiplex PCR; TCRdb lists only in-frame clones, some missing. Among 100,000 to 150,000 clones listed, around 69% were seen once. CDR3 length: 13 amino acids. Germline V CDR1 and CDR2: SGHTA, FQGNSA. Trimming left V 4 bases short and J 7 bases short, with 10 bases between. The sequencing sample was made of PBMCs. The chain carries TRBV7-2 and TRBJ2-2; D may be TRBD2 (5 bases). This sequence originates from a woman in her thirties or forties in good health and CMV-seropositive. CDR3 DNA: TGTGCCAGCAGCTCAAACGGGGACGGGGAGCTGTTTTTT. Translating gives CASSSNGDGELFF.